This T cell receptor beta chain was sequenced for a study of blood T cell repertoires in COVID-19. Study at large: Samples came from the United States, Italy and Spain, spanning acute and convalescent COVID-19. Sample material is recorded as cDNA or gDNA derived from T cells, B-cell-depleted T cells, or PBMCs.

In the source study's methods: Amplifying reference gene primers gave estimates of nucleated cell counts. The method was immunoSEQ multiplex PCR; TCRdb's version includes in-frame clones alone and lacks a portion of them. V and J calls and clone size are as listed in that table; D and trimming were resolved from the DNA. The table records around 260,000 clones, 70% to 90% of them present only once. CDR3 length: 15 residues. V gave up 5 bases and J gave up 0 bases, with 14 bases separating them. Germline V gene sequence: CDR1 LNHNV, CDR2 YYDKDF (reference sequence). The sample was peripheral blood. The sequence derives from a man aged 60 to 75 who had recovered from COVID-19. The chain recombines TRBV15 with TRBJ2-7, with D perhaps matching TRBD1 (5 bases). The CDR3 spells CATSSGGTGSYEQYF. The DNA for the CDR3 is TGTGCCACCAGCTCAGGCGGCACAGGCTCCTACGAGCAGTACTTC. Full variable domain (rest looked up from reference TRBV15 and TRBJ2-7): DAMVIQNPRYQVTQFGKPVTLSCSQTLNHNVMYWYQQKSSQAPKLLFHYYDKDFNNEADTPDNFQSRRPNTSFCFLDIRSPGLGDTAMYLCATSSGGTGSYEQYFGPGTRLTVT.